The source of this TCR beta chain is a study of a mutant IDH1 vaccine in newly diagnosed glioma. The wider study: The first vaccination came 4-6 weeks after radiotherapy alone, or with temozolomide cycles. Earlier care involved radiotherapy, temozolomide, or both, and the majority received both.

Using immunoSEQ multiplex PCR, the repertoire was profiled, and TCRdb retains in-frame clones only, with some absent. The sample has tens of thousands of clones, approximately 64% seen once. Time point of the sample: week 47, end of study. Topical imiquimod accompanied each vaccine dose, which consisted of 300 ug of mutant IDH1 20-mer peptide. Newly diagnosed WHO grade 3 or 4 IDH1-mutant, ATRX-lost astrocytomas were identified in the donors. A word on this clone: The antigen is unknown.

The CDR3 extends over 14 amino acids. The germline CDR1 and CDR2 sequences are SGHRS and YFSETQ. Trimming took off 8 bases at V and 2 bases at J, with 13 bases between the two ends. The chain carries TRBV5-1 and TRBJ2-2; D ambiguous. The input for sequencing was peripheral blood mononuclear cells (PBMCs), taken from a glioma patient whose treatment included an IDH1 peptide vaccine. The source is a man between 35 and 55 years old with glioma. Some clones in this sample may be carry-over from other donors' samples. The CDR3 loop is CASRAQLNTGELFF. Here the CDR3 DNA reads TGCGCCAGTCGGGCCCAACTAAACACCGGGGAGCTGTTTTTT.